This T cell receptor beta chain was sequenced for a study of blood T cells in healthy people across ages. In its sample, this clonotype was seen a few times. Its antigen remains unidentified. Study conclusions and caveats: In these data, TCR beta diversity tracked strongly with naive T cell percentage. The diversity estimates, figures obtained from one million T cells, were considered underestimates.

A second PCR, run for roughly 6 to 11 cycles, used a sample-barcoded 5' primer plus a J-beta primer mix. All samples yielded 2.5 million or more CDR3-containing paired-end reads. One entry per CDR3 protein, called by TCRdb with MiXCR from the 5' RACE reads. Of more than 1,400,000 distinct CDR3 sequences listed, approximately 40% are singletons. The V and J ends lost 6 bases and 7 bases respectively, with 9 bases between them. The CDR3 loop spans 10 amino acids. In germline, CDR1 is DFQATT, CDR2 SNEGSKA (reference sequence). What was sequenced was blood. The chain combines TRBV20-1 with TRBJ1-2; D gene ambiguous. This receptor was identified in a young woman in good health. The DNA for the CDR3 is TGCAGTGCCCCGGGCGTTGGCTACACCTTC. This translates into CSAPGVGYTF.